The source of this TCR beta chain is a study of blood T cell repertoires in COVID-19. Here immunoSEQ multiplex PCR was the method, and the copy in TCRdb shows in-frame clones only, minus some. In the table there are 150,000 to 180,000 clones, about 80% of which are singletons. The trim removed 4 bases at V and 8 bases at J, leaving 7 bases unmatched. The CDR3 covers 15 residues. Germline lookup yields CDR1 PRHDT and CDR2 FYEKMQ (reference sequence). Specimen: peripheral blood. This chain connects TRBV13 to TRBJ2-1, with 11 nucleotides matching TRBD1. The origin of this receptor is a woman aged 60-75 years with COVID-19, enrolled during active disease. CDR3 loop: CASSSRTGGRDEQFF. CDR3 coding DNA: TGTGCCAGCAGCTCCCGGACAGGGGGCAGAGATGAGCAGTTCTTC.